The 12 T cell receptor beta chains below come from one sample, sequenced in a study of lymphopenia after photon versus proton radiotherapy. The table came from immunoSEQ multiplex PCR; TCRdb's copy has only in-frame clones and leaves some out. The sample lists more than 70,000 clones; about four fifths were seen once. Material: peripheral blood, obtained from a patient treated with proton-based radiotherapy. The receptor set was obtained from a man between 60 and 70 years old with pancreatic cancer.

The chain joins TRBV19 to TRBJ2-3; 7 nucleotides align to TRBD1. Looked up from germline, CDR1 is LNHDA and CDR2 is SQIVND (reference sequence). With V trimmed by 7 bases and J by 1 base, 5 bases remained unmatched. This CDR3 is 14 amino acids long. The DNA of the CDR3 is TGTGCCAGTAATCACAGGGGAGGCACAGATACGCAGTATTTT. The encoded protein is CASNHRGGTDTQYF.

The chain is built from TRBV29-1 and TRBJ1-1; D unresolved. Germline V gene data show CDR1 as SQVTM and CDR2 as ANQGSEA. The CDR3 length is 14 residues. Trimming took off 4 bases at V and 4 bases at J, with 16 bases between the two ends. The CDR3 spells CSVGFFGSVTEAFF. The CDR3 nucleotides read TGCAGCGTTGGTTTTTTCGGGAGCGTCACTGAAGCTTTCTTT.

The rearrangement joins TRBV11-2 to TRBJ2-3; a possible D gene is TRBD2 (5 bases). The length of the CDR3 is 15 residues. CDR1 is SGHAT, CDR2 FQNNGV, per germline. V lost 7 bases and J 0 bases, leaving 14 bases between the germline ends. In DNA form, the CDR3 reads TGTGCCAGCACCGCCCGGGGTGGTAGCACAGATACGCAGTATTTT. It encodes CASTARGGSTDTQYF.

This clone was picked up one time. The CDR3 sequence is CASSRGGSSTEAFF. The CDR3 nucleotides read TGTGCCAGCAGTCGCGGGGGCTCCAGCACTGAAGCTTTCTTT. The rearrangement joins TRBV27 to TRBJ1-1, with D perhaps TRBD1 (6 bases). This CDR3 comprises 14 residues. V was pared by 5 bases and J by 4 bases, with 14 bases between. Germline CDR1 reads MNHEY; CDR2 reads SMNVEV (reference sequence).

The rearrangement uses TRBV28 and TRBJ1-5; a weak D match, TRBD1 (5 bases). CDR1 is MDHEN and CDR2 is SYDVKM in the germline V gene. The CDR3 totals 15 residues. Trimming stripped 6 bases from V and 0 bases from J, with 12 bases between. This CDR3 reads CASSGGAFSNQPQHF. The CDR3 bases are TGTGCCAGCAGCGGAGGGGCCTTTAGCAATCAGCCCCAGCATTTT.

This chain joins TRBV9 and TRBJ1-1; the D gene is possibly TRBD1 (6 bases). The CDR3 extends over 13 amino acids. Looked up from germline, CDR1 is SGDLS and CDR2 is YYNGEE. Trimming cost V 4 bases and J 6 bases, with 13 bases left between them. CDR3 in DNA: TGTGCCAGCAGCTCTCGTCCAGGGGCTGAAGCTTTCTTT. As protein: CASSSRPGAEAFF.

The rearrangement links TRBV5-6 to TRBJ1-5, with D possibly matching TRBD1 (5 bases). The V gene lost 0 bases and the J gene lost 6 bases, with 13 bases spanning the gap. Germline loops: CDR1 SGHDT, CDR2 YYEEEE. This CDR3 is 15 amino acids long. The CDR3 coding sequence is TGTGCCAGCAGCTTGGCCGGGCGGGACGGTCAGCCCCAGCATTTT. The encoded protein is CASSLAGRDGQPQHF.

The rearrangement links TRBV2 to TRBJ1-2, with D possibly being TRBD1 (5 bases). Germline CDR1 reads SNHLY; CDR2 reads FYNNEI. The CDR3 contains 12 residues. Trimming removed 6 bases from V and 3 bases from J, with 8 bases in between. The chain's CDR3 is CASRGEDYGYTF. The CDR3 nucleotides read TGTGCCAGCAGGGGGGAGGACTATGGCTACACCTTC.

V and J are TRBV11-2 and TRBJ2-1; the D gene is possibly TRBD1 (6 bases). CDR3 length: 15 amino acids. Per germline, CDR1 SGHAT and CDR2 FQNNGV. Trimming pared 6 bases from V and 8 bases from J, leaving 20 bases between. The CDR3 sequence: CASRHGWTAGDEQFF. CDR3 DNA sequence: TGTGCCAGCAGGCACGGGTGGACAGCCGGCGATGAGCAGTTCTTC. The complete variable domain, with remaining parts taken from reference TRBV11-2 and TRBJ2-1, reads EAGVAQSPRYKIIEKRQSVAFWCNPISGHATLYWYQQILGQGPKLLIQFQNNGVVDDSQLPKDRFSAERLKGVDSTLKIQPAKLEDSAVYLCASRHGWTAGDEQFFGPGTRLTVL.

This sequence joins TRBV29-1 and TRBJ1-2, with D perhaps TRBD1 (5 bases). Germline V gene sequence: CDR1 SQVTM, CDR2 ANQGSEA. Deletions cut 5 bases from V and 6 bases from J, with 13 bases between. The CDR3 extends over 12 amino acids. CDR3 bases: TGCAGCGTTAGAGACAGCGATAATGGCTACACCTTC. This translates into CSVRDSDNGYTF.

The rearrangement links TRBV6-5 to TRBJ1-1; perhaps TRBD1 as D (6 bases). The CDR3 spans 16 residues. V lost 2 bases to trimming and J lost 5 bases, with 18 bases between them. Germline V lookup: CDR1 MNHEY, CDR2 SVGAGI. The CDR3 here is CASSYREGGRWTEAFF. CDR3 coding DNA: TGTGCCAGCAGTTACCGGGAGGGGGGAAGATGGACTGAAGCTTTCTTT.

The V call is TRBV6-5, the J call TRBJ2-7; a weak D match, TRBD2 (7 bases). The CDR3 runs to 15 residues. Germline CDR1 reads MNHEY; CDR2 reads SVGAGI. V was trimmed by 4 bases and J by 2 bases, leaving 15 bases between them. This CDR3 reads CASSSPAGAAYEQYF. The DNA of the CDR3 is TGTGCCAGCAGTTCCCCCGCGGGGGCCGCCTACGAGCAGTACTTC.